This TCR beta chain was found in a study of identical twins. The CDR3 covers 15 residues. Looked up from germline, CDR1 is SGHRS and CDR2 is YFSETQ. Trimming took off 7 bases at V and 2 bases at J, with 19 bases between the two ends. This clonotype has only a few counts. No antigen is known for it. The cDNA had a unique molecular identifier and a template-switch universal primer site. MiXCR, run by TCRdb on the 5' RACE reads, gives a single entry per CDR3 protein. The sample has about 240,000 distinct CDR3 sequences, over 9.5% seen once. The study, taken as a whole, reports: Modelling approaches yielded underestimates of out-of-frame TCR alpha sharing between monozygotic twins. Cord blood beta clonotypes present at high abundance carried fewer insertions; no such pattern appeared in memory repertoires.

All of the donors were Caucasians in good health. These same data were also listed under a study on yellow fever vaccine responses in identical twins.

The TCR sequence derives from a woman in her late teens or twenties in good health. V is TRBV5-1 and J is TRBJ2-7; D remains ambiguous. The sequenced material came from memory (CD45RO+) T cells sorted from blood. The CDR3 DNA reads as TGCGCCAGCTCGAATTCAGAGATTGGTCCCTACGAGCAGTACTTC. It codes for CASSNSEIGPYEQYF.